This T cell receptor (beta chain) appears in the sequencing data of a study of CD8+CD57+ T cells in acquired aplastic anemia. General study points: For CD8+ Simpson's diversity, patients and controls showed no significant difference.

Investigators profiled TCR beta VDJ and CDR3 from genomic DNA template. One entry per CDR3 protein results from TCRdb running MiXCR on the reads. The data show 50,000 or so distinct CDR3 sequences, with roughly three fifths seen just once and 16% held by the top ten. This clonotype appeared a single time. Its antigen is unidentified. The sequenced patients had an expansion of CD8+CD57+ cells seen by flow cytometry. In all patients, the disease was severe acquired aplastic anemia. Blood came from patients not yet given any therapy. The CDR3 length is 13 residues. From germline, CDR1 is MRHNA and CDR2 SNTAGT. Between the trimmed V and J ends, which lost 2 bases and 5 bases, there was a span of 9 bases.

V usage is TRBV6-4 and J usage is TRBJ1-1, with D possibly TRBD1 on 6 matching bases. Source material: sorted CD4+, CD8+, or CD8+CD57+ T cells (not recorded which) from PBMCs. The TCR comes from a human donor with aplastic anemia. The CDR3 region has the DNA TGTGCCAGCAGTGACAGGGGGGAAACTGAAGCTTTCTTT. Encoded protein: CASSDRGETEAFF.